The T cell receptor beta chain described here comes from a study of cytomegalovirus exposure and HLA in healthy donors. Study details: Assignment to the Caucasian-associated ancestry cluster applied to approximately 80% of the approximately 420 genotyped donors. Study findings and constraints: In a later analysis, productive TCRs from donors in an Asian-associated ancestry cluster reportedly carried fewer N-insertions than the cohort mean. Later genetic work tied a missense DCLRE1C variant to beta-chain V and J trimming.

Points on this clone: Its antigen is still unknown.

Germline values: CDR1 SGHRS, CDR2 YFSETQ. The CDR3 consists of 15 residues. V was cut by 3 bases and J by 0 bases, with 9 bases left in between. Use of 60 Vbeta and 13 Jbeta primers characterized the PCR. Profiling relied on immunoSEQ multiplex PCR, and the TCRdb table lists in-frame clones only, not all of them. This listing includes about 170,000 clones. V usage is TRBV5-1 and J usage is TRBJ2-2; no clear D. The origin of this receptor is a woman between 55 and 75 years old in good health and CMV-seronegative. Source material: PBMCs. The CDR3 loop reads CASSSRVANTGELFF. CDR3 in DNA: TGCGCCAGCAGCTCCCGGGTCGCGAACACCGGGGAGCTGTTTTTT.